These 17 T cell receptor beta chains originate from one sample sequenced in a study of blood T cell repertoires in COVID-19. The assay was immunoSEQ multiplex PCR, and TCRdb's table has in-frame clones only and misses some. The sample includes 150,000 or so clones, roughly four fifths of them seen just once. The sequenced sample consisted of peripheral blood. These receptors came from a woman aged 80 or over with acute or convalescent COVID-19.

Only a few counts were recorded for this clone. The V gene is TRBV5-1, the J gene TRBJ1-6, with 11 bases that match TRBD1. The CDR3 totals 19 residues. V shed 4 bases, J shed 0 bases, and the junction held 9 bases outside the gene matches. Germline V gene sequence: CDR1 SGHRS, CDR2 YFSETQ. DNA for the CDR3: TGCGCCAGCAGCCTAGGACAGGGGGCATGGAGCTCCTATAATTCACCCCTCCACTTT. This translates into CASSLGQGAWSSYNSPLHF.

V usage is TRBV10-3 and J usage is TRBJ2-3, with 8 bases matching TRBD1. Trimming removed 2 bases from V and 2 bases from J; junction bases left unmatched: 9. Germline lookup yields CDR1 ENHRY and CDR2 SYGVKD. This CDR3 has 17 amino acids. The CDR3 sequence is CAISERTGPLFTDTQYF. The CDR3 DNA follows: TGTGCCATCAGTGAGAGGACAGGGCCCTTATTCACAGATACGCAGTATTTT.

As to this clone: A read error may account for a junction end that differs from germline. J is TRBJ2-1 and V is TRBV12-5, with TRBD1 identical over 9 bases. This CDR3 spans 12 amino acids. CDR1 LGHNT and CDR2 FRNRAP come from the germline V gene. CDR3 coding DNA: TGTGCTAGTGGTTTCTCCACAGGGGGCCGGATCTTC. Translation: CASGFSTGGRIF. The full variable domain, with the rest looked up from reference TRBV12-5 and TRBJ2-1, is DARVTQTPRHKVTEMGQEVTMRCQPILGHNTVFWYRQTMMQGLELLAYFRNRAPLDDSGMPKDRFSAEMPDATLATLKIQPSEPRDSAVYFCASGFSTGGRIFGPGTRLTVL.

The chain has TRBV28 and TRBJ2-7; 10 nucleotides align to TRBD2. Germline-derived CDR1 and CDR2 are MDHEN and SYDVKM. J was trimmed by 6 bases and V by 9 bases; bases with no gene match: 5. The CDR3 totals 12 residues. CDR3 residues: CASSGRSAEQYF. The CDR3 coding sequence is TGTGCCAGTAGCGGGAGGTCAGCCGAGCAGTACTTC.

This chain connects TRBV18 to TRBJ1-6; unclear D gene. V was shortened by 2 bases and J by 8 bases, with 7 bases between the two germline ends. The CDR3 is 13 residues long. Germline V gene sequence: CDR1 KGHSH, CDR2 LQKENI. The CDR3 protein is CASSPERDSPLHF. In DNA, the CDR3 is TGTGCCAGCTCACCAGAGAGGGATTCACCCCTCCACTTT. Together with reference TRBV18 and TRBJ1-6, the CDR3 gives the full variable domain: NAGVMQNPRHLVRRRGQEARLRCSPMKGHSHVYWYRQLPEEGLKFMVYLQKENIIDESGMPKERFSAEFPKEGPSILRIQQVVRGDSAAYFCASSPERDSPLHFGNGTRLTVT.

The gene calls are TRBV10-3 and TRBJ2-1; TRBD2 aligns across 13 bases. J was trimmed by 7 bases and V by 6 bases; bases with no gene match: 9. CDR3 size: 16 residues. In germline, CDR1 is ENHRY, CDR2 SYGVKD. The CDR3 sequence is CAIRQSSLAGGNEQFF. The CDR3, as DNA: TGTGCCATCAGGCAGTCCTCACTAGCGGGAGGGAATGAGCAGTTCTTC.

J is TRBJ1-4 and V is TRBV7-2, with D possibly matching TRBD1 (6 bases). This CDR3 is 15 amino acids long. V shed 6 bases and J shed 6 bases, with 17 bases lying between them. Germline-derived CDR1 and CDR2 are SGHTA and FQGNSA. CDR3: CASRGTPARDEKLFF. The CDR3 DNA follows: TGTGCCAGCAGAGGGACACCCGCTAGGGATGAAAAACTGTTTTTT.

This sequence joins TRBV27 and TRBJ2-3; a possible D gene is TRBD2 (6 bases). Germline lookup yields CDR1 MNHEY and CDR2 SMNVEV (reference sequence). This CDR3 contains 16 residues. V was pared by 3 bases and J by 5 bases, with 18 bases between. This CDR3 is CASSFWRALRIDTQYF. The CDR3 DNA is TGTGCCAGCAGTTTCTGGAGGGCCCTCAGAATAGATACGCAGTATTTT.

Written as DNA, the CDR3 is TGCGCCAGCAGACGAGAAGATAATTCACCCCTCCACTTT. Encoded protein: CASRREDNSPLHF. This chain links TRBV5-1 with TRBJ1-6, with no clear D. The CDR3 consists of 13 residues. Germline V gene sequence: CDR1 SGHRS, CDR2 YFSETQ. V lost 5 bases and J 5 bases, leaving 8 bases between the germline ends.

The rearrangement links TRBV3-1 (or the pseudogene TRBV3-2) to TRBJ2-1, with 9 bases identical to TRBD2. Germline lookup yields CDR1 LGHDT and CDR2 YNNKEL (reference sequence). The CDR3 contains 16 residues. V lost 4 bases to trimming and J lost 4 bases; unmatched junction nucleotides: 8. CDR3 amino acids: CASSLYFSGRYNEQFF. The CDR3 DNA sequence: TGTGCCAGCAGCCTTTACTTTAGCGGGAGATACAATGAGCAGTTCTTC.

A single count supports this clone. The chain carries TRBV5-1 and TRBJ1-4; the match to TRBD1 covers 8 bases. Germline CDR1 and CDR2: SGHRS and YFSETQ. The CDR3 loop spans 16 amino acids. Losses at the gene ends were 2 bases for V and 0 bases for J; bases not matched to a gene: 3. CDR3 coding DNA: TGCGCCAGCAGCTTTGGGGACAGGACAACTAATGAAAAACTGTTTTTT. This gives the protein CASSFGDRTTNEKLFF. Full variable domain (missing parts from reference TRBV5-1 and TRBJ1-4): KAGVTQTPRYLIKTRGQQVTLSCSPISGHRSVSWYQQTPGQGLQFLFEYFSETQRNKGNFPGRFSGRQFSNSRSEMNVSTLELGDSALYLCASSFGDRTTNEKLFFGSGTQLSVL.

This clone came up a few times. J is TRBJ1-2 and V is TRBV27, with no clear D. Germline V gives CDR1 MNHEY, CDR2 SMNVEV (reference sequence). V lost 5 bases, J lost 0 bases, and 13 bases lay in between. The CDR3 has 15 amino acids. The CDR3 DNA follows: TGTGCCAGCAGTCCCTCGGCGGAAACTAACTATGGCTACACCTTC. This sequence encodes CASSPSAETNYGYTF.

About this clone: In the same sample, other DNA sequences code for this CDR3. V usage is TRBV11-2 and J usage is TRBJ1-5, with D maybe TRBD1 (6 bases). The CDR3 has 13 amino acids. Trimming cost V 2 bases and J 4 bases, with 6 bases left between them. Germline values: CDR1 SGHAT, CDR2 FQNNGV. The CDR3: CASSLQGNQPQHF. In nucleotides, the CDR3 is TGTGCCAGCAGCTTACAGGGGAATCAGCCCCAGCATTTT.

The chain recombines TRBV10-3 with TRBJ1-2, with a possible D match to TRBD1 (6 bases). V shed 2 bases and J shed 1 base, with 8 bases lying between them. The CDR3 runs 14 residues. Germline V gene data show CDR1 as ENHRY and CDR2 as SYGVKD. CDR3 protein: CAISETDSNYGYTF. The CDR3 DNA reads TGTGCCATCAGTGAGACGGACAGTAACTATGGCTACACCTTC.

This clone was detected only a few times. This chain joins TRBV2 and TRBJ1-4; 7 bases are shared with TRBD1. The J segment lost 12 bases and the V segment lost 7 bases, leaving 11 bases of the junction unmatched. The V gene's germline CDR1 is SNHLY and CDR2 FYNNEI. The CDR3 contains 13 residues. The CDR3 DNA is TGTGCCAGCAAGACACAGGGGAATAGGGAACTGTTTTTT. Its protein product is CASKTQGNRELFF.

The chain recombines TRBV19 with TRBJ2-7; 10 bases are shared with TRBD2. CDR1 LNHDA and CDR2 SQIVND come from the germline V gene (reference sequence). J lost 3 bases, V lost 5 bases, and 1 base had no gene match. The CDR3 is 13 residues long. The DNA of the CDR3 is TGTGCCAGTAGTTGGACTAGCGGCTACGAGCAGTACTTC. This gives the protein CASSWTSGYEQYF.

The chain carries TRBV25-1 and TRBJ1-1; 10 bases are shared with TRBD1. The CDR3 loop spans 15 amino acids. Trimming at V came to 3 bases and at J to 6 bases, leaving 7 bases not matched to a gene. The germline V gene encodes CDR1 MGHDK and CDR2 SYGVNS. Here the CDR3 reads CASSDPTGGDAEAFF. In nucleotides, the CDR3 is TGTGCCAGCAGTGATCCGACAGGGGGCGACGCTGAAGCTTTCTTT.